Here is one TCR beta chain with its context. Its specificity is not known. The CDR3 extends over 14 amino acids. Trimming removed 3 bases from V and 5 bases from J; junction bases left unmatched: 5. From germline, CDR1 is SGHTA and CDR2 FQGNSA. The protocol was immunoSEQ multiplex PCR, while the TCRdb copy is restricted to in-frame clones and leaves out a portion. The sample comprises 94,000 or so clones, 89% of which are singletons, and 1.6% rests with the top ten. This specimen belongs to a study of T cell responses to AZD1222 COVID-19 vaccine. The study, taken as a whole, reports: Clonal diversity was possibly underestimated, and the donors were mostly white British, with more females. Only after the peak T cell response were repertoires sampled. The reported proportion of spike-specific TCRs targeting unmutated variant regions was nearly half. Spike-spanning, vaccine-associated CD4 TCRs were dominant at 160-218 and 743-854.

This chain uses TRBV7-2 with TRBJ2-7; TRBD2 matches at 9 bases. This receptor was identified in an adult in good health. The sample here was peripheral blood, taken on day 0 of AZD1222 vaccination. The CDR3 region is CASSFGLAQDEQYF. CDR3 coding DNA: TGTGCCAGCAGCTTCGGACTAGCGCAGGACGAGCAGTACTTC.